The text below deals with one TCR beta chain. The V gene lost 5 bases and the J gene lost 5 bases, with 16 bases spanning the gap. The CDR3 is 14 amino acids. The germline CDR1 and CDR2 sequences are SGHNT and YYREEE (reference sequence). This record comes from a study of T cell repertoires in cytomegalovirus infection. TCRdb recomputed calls from the reads with MiXCR, one row per CDR3 protein. Of more than 150,000 distinct CDR3 sequences listed, 20% to 30% are singletons. The material sequenced was PBMCs. This chain links TRBV5-4 with TRBJ2-5; D unclear. The receptor was derived from a human donor in good health (CMV status not recorded). Some clones in this sample may be carry-over from other donors' samples. The CDR3 DNA sequence: TGTGCCAGCAGTCCCCGAAGGCAGACGGAGACCCAGTACTTC. Its protein product is CASSPRRQTETQYF.